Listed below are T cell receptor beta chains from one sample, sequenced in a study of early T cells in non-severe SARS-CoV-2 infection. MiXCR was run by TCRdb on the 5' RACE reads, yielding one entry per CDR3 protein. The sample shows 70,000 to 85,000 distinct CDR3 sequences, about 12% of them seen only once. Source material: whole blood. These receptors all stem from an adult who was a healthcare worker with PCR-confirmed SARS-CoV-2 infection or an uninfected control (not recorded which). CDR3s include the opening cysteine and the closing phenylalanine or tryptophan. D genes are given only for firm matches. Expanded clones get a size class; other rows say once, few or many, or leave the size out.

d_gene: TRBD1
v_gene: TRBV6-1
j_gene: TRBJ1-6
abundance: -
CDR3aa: CASSDYDRDNSPLHF
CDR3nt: TGTGCCAGCAGTGACTACGACAGGGATAATTCACCCCTCCACTTT

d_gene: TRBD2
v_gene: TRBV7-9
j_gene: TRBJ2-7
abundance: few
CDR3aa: CASSTSSGGLNEQYF
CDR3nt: TGTGCCAGCAGCACGTCTAGCGGGGGACTGAACGAGCAGTACTTC

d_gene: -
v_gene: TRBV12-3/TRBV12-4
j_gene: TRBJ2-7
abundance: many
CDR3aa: CASSPQDREQYF
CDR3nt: TGTGCCAGCAGTCCGCAGGACCGAGAGCAGTACTTC

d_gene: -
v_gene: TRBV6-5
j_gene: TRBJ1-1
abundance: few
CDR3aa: CASSSRGAPVTTEAFF
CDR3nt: TGTGCCAGCAGTTCTCGAGGGGCTCCGGTCACCACTGAAGCTTTCTTT

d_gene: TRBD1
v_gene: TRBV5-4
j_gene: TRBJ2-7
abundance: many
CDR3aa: CASSRDRGYEQYF
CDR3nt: TGTGCCAGCAGCCGGGACAGGGGTTACGAGCAGTACTTC

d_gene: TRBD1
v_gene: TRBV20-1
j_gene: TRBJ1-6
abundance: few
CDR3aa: CSAQDRVVVSPLHF
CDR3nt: TGCAGTGCTCAAGACAGGGTAGTGGTTTCACCCCTCCACTTT

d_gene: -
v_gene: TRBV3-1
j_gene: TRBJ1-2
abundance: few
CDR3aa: CASSQVILYGYTF
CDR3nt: TGTGCCAGCAGCCAAGTCATACTGTATGGCTACACCTTC

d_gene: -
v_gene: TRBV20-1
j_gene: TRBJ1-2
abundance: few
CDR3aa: CSASRGFFYGYTF
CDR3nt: TGCAGTGCTAGCCGAGGTTTTTTCTATGGCTACACCTTC

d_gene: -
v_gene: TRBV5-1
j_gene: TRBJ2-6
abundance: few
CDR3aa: CASSLFGGIGGANVLTF
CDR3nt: TGCGCCAGCAGCCTATTTGGAGGAATCGGTGGGGCCAACGTCCTGACTTTC

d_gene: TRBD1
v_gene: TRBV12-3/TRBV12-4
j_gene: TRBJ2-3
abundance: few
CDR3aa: CASSLRTGGGGDTQYF
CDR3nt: TGTGCCAGCAGTTTACGAACAGGGGGCGGAGGAGATACGCAGTATTTT

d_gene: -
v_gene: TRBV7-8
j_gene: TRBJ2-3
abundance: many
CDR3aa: CASSLELRGRIHGTDTQYF
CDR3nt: TGTGCCAGCAGCTTAGAGCTTCGAGGGCGGATCCATGGCACAGATACGCAGTATTTT

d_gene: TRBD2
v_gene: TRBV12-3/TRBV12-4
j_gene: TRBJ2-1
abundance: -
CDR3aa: CASSLARTSGHNEQFF
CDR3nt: TGTGCCAGCAGTTTAGCGAGGACTAGCGGGCACAATGAGCAGTTCTTC

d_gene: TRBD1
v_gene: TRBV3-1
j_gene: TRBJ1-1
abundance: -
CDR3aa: CASNHPGTVNTEAFF
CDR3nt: TGTGCCAGCAACCATCCCGGGACAGTGAACACTGAAGCTTTCTTT

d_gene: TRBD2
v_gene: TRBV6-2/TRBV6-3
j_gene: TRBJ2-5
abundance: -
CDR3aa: CASSYPPGGETQYF
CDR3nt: TGTGCCAGCAGTTACCCCCCGGGGGGGGAGACCCAGTACTTC